Shown below are 14 T cell receptor beta chains from a single sample sequenced in a study of vaccination and CD4 T cells after COVID-19. Cultured CD4+ T cell DNA was sequenced using the Oncomine TCR Beta short-read assay. Each CDR3 protein gets one entry after TCRdb re-called the PCR reads with MiXCR. This sample has some 21,000 distinct CDR3 sequences, with 46% found just once. Described time point: late sampling 161 to 241 days after vaccination in a few convalescent patients. Specified treatment: approximately 9-day PBMC culture with coronavirus spike peptide pools or control peptides (ViraFEST assay). Their target antigens are unknown. The specimen was CD4+ T cells from blood, cultured in vitro, collected about 7 months after SARS-CoV-2 vaccination. These receptors were collected from a human donor who had recovered from COVID-19.

This sequence joins TRBV6-1 and TRBJ2-5; the match to TRBD1 covers 7 bases. CDR1 and CDR2 from the germline V gene are MNHNS and SASEGT. The CDR3 covers 16 residues. Unmatched junction bases numbered 16, after V lost 7 bases and J lost 5 bases. CDR3 protein: CASTLGQQPAWETQYF. CDR3 sequence (DNA): TGTGCCAGCACCTTGGGACAGCAACCGGCGTGGGAGACCCAGTACTTC.

The chain has TRBV20-1 and TRBJ2-7, with a tentative D call TRBD1 (5 bases). The CDR3 has 12 amino acids. Germline-derived CDR1 and CDR2 are DFQATT and SNEGSKA (reference sequence). The germline V and J ends were trimmed by 2 bases and 7 bases, with 12 bases remaining between them. The CDR3 DNA follows: TGCAGTGCTAGACCCACAGGTTGGGAGCAGTACTTC. It specifies CSARPTGWEQYF.

The chain is built from TRBV7-2 and TRBJ2-3; 10 positions match TRBD2. Looked up from germline, CDR1 is SGHTA and CDR2 is FQGNSA. V dropped 1 base and J dropped 0; count of bases not matched to a gene: 4. This CDR3 is built from 17 residues. Here the CDR3 reads CASSLGTSGVSTDTQYF. The CDR3 coding sequence is TGTGCCAGCAGCTTAGGCACTAGCGGGGTGAGCACAGATACGCAGTATTTT. Full variable domain (outside the CDR3, taken from reference TRBV7-2 and TRBJ2-3): GAGVSQSPSNKVTEKGKDVELRCDPISGHTALYWYRQSLGQGLEFLIYFQGNSAPDKSGLPSDRFSAERTGGSVSTLTIQRTQQEDSAVYLCASSLGTSGVSTDTQYFGPGTRLTVL.

Concerning this clonotype: At one end, the junction sequence differs from germline, possibly due to a read error. V and J are TRBV7-6 and TRBJ2-5; D may be TRBD2 (5 bases). Looked up from germline, CDR1 is SGHVS and CDR2 is FNYEAQ. CDR3 length: 14 residues. The CDR3 sequence: CASSPTSHGETQYF. The CDR3 DNA sequence: TGTGCTAGCAGCCCAACTAGTCACGGAGAGACCCAGTACTTC.

The rearrangement uses TRBV7-2 and TRBJ2-7, with D uncertain. V dropped 8 bases and J dropped 0 bases, with 11 bases sitting between them. Looked up from germline, CDR1 is SGHTA and CDR2 is FQGNSA. There are 13 residues in the CDR3. The CDR3 is CASGDHVSYEQYF. Here the CDR3 DNA reads TGTGCCAGCGGGGATCATGTCTCCTACGAGCAGTACTTC.

V is TRBV20-1 and J is TRBJ2-5, with D tentatively TRBD1 or TRBD2 (5 bases each). This CDR3 comprises 13 residues. The ends were cut back, 3 bases at V and 7 bases at J, with 15 bases in the middle. Germline-derived CDR1 and CDR2 are DFQATT and SNEGSKA (reference sequence). The CDR3 region is CSASGASHATQYF. The CDR3 nucleotides are TGCAGTGCTAGCGGGGCTAGCCACGCGACCCAGTACTTC.

The chain links TRBV7-2 to TRBJ2-1; tentative D call: TRBD1 (6 bases). This CDR3 is 13 amino acids long. CDR1 is SGHTA, CDR2 FQGNSA, per germline. The V gene lost 1 base and the J gene lost 10 bases, with 11 bases spanning the gap. The CDR3 DNA sequence: TGTGCCAGCAGCTTAGGTCCAGGGGACGAGCAGTTCTTC. Amino acid sequence: CASSLGPGDEQFF.

In its sample, this clonotype was seen a few times. The chain uses TRBV7-2 and TRBJ2-5, with no clear D. Trimming shortened V by 0 bases and J by 2 bases, and 4 bases separated the two germline ends. The CDR3 extends over 13 amino acids. The germline V gene encodes CDR1 SGHTA and CDR2 FQGNSA. DNA for the CDR3: TGTGCCAGCAGCTTAGCCAAACAAGAGACCCAGTACTTC. Translation gives CASSLAKQETQYF.

The rearrangement uses TRBV15 and TRBJ2-2; D possibly corresponds to TRBD2 (5 bases). With 3 bases removed from V and 0 bases from J, the gap between germline ends came to 8 bases. Germline CDR1 and CDR2: LNHNV and YYDKDF (reference sequence). The CDR3 is 15 amino acids. CDR3 sequence (DNA): TGTGCCACCAGCAGTAGCGTCACGAACACCGGGGAGCTGTTTTTT. Translation gives CATSSSVTNTGELFF.

This clonotype was observed a handful of times. The chain couples TRBV7-3 to TRBJ2-1; 9 bases line up with TRBD2. This CDR3 has 13 amino acids. V was clipped by 5 bases and J by 10 bases; unmatched bases: 6. In germline, CDR1 is SGHTA, CDR2 FQGTGA. The CDR3: CASSPETSGEQFF. Here the CDR3 DNA reads TGTGCCAGCAGCCCCGAGACTAGCGGCGAGCAGTTCTTC.

CDR3: CSARYLETQYF. CDR3 nucleotide sequence: TGCAGTGCTAGGTACTTAGAGACCCAGTACTTC. V usage is TRBV20-1 and J usage is TRBJ2-5, with D hard to call. V was clipped by 3 bases and J by 4 bases, with 6 bases between them. The length of the CDR3 is 11 residues. The germline V gene encodes CDR1 DFQATT and CDR2 SNEGSKA (reference sequence).

This clonotype was seen a few times. This CDR3 is CASSMLMGQETQYF. CDR3 in DNA: TGTGCCAGTAGTATGTTAATGGGCCAAGAGACCCAGTACTTC. V is TRBV19 and J is TRBJ2-5, with D hard to call. Trimming cost V 3 bases and J 1 base, with 9 bases left between them. CDR1 LNHDA and CDR2 SQIVND come from the germline V gene (reference sequence). CDR3 length: 14 amino acids.

This chain uses TRBV20-1 with TRBJ1-1; possibly TRBD1 for D (5 bases). The CDR3 sequence is 14 residues long. V was cut by 4 bases and J by 6 bases, with 18 bases left in between. CDR1 and CDR2 from the germline V gene are DFQATT and SNEGSKA (reference sequence). The CDR3 spells CSAIPPPSGPEAFF. CDR3 nucleotide sequence: TGCAGTGCTATCCCACCCCCTTCAGGGCCTGAAGCTTTCTTT.

About this clonotype itself: A read error likely explains this, since a far larger clone differs by one base. The chain employs TRBV7-9 and TRBJ2-1; perhaps TRBD1 as D (6 bases). V was cut by 3 bases and J by 10 bases, with 16 bases left in between. The CDR3 is 14 residues long. Germline V gene lookup returns CDR1 SEHNR and CDR2 FQNEAQ (reference sequence). The CDR3 DNA sequence: TGTGCCAGCAGCTTTTGGGACACCACCTACGAGCAGTTCTTC. Amino acids: CASSFWDTTYEQFF. The variable domain in full, with the rest retrieved from reference TRBV7-9 and TRBJ2-1, is DTGVSQNPRHKITKRGQNVTFRCDPISEHNRLYWYRQTLGQGPEFLTYFQNEAQLEKSRLLSDRFSAERPKGSFSTLEIQRTEQGDSAMYLCASSFWDTTYEQFFGPGTRLTVL.